The subject of this entry is one T cell receptor beta chain. This clone was seen a single time. The antigen it binds to is not known. Base qualities are not recorded, but no much larger clone differs from it by a single base. The data were taken from a study of blood T cell repertoires in COVID-19 (dated by TCRdb to about 2020). About the study as a whole: Collaborator samples came from the United States, Italy and Spain and covered acute and convalescent phases of COVID-19. Where available, HLA class I and class II types were obtained from metadata supplied by the sample provider rather than from assay-based typing. A de-identified subject ID, COVID-19 status, age in years and sex were almost always included in the sample metadata. The repertoires were made available in a free public database intended to serve as a resource for research on the immune response to SARS-CoV-2. Subjects who had been exposed to COVID-19, were actively infected with it, or had recovered from it provided the deeply sampled blood TCRbeta repertoires that made up the dataset. The prospective study material was composed of cDNA or gDNA derived from T cells, B-cell-depleted T cells, or PBMCs. The samples were drawn from the first 160 participants of the ongoing ImmuneRACE study and from 1,254 subjects provided by 6 global collaborators.

Study-wide findings and limitations: The quantity of clinical and demographic metadata differed by source and by participant and was supplied without curation.

The CDR3 runs 13 residues from the cysteine to the phenylalanine. Only the CDR3 DNA is retained, 39 bases long and in frame from the first base. From V the trimming removes 3 bases and from J it removes 4 bases, while the gene matches leave 3 bases of the junction unaccounted for. The germline V gene (reference sequence) gives CDR1 as GTSNPN and CDR2 as SVGIG. TCRbeta CDR3 regions were amplified from genomic DNA using the immunoSEQ Assay, a bias-controlled multiplex PCR. Per the original workflow: Within the assay, amplification of reference gene primers was used to estimate how many nucleated cells each sample contained. Sequence reads were collapsed and filtered to measure the absolute abundance of every unique TCRbeta CDR3 rearrangement. For each sample, productive Simpson clonality was calculated as the square root of Simpson's diversity index over productive rearrangements. In TCRdb, the immuneACCESS table is reduced to in-frame sequences with V and J assigned. These tables do not hold every clone; where another copy was compared, an unresolved V gene accounts for under half, and the others remain unexplained. That table supplies the V and J calls and clone size; D and trimming were determined from the DNA. In all, the sample holds around 270,000 clones, and around 89% of those were seen once. The ten largest make up approximately 4.2% of the sample.

Each collaborating institution followed its own protocols to collect whole blood in K2EDTA tubes. For TCRbeta analysis, collaborator samples were shipped as frozen whole blood, as isolated PBMCs, or as DNA extracted from either sample type. In this chain, TRBV30 is recombined with TRBJ1-1; TRBD1 aligns with 9 central bases. The clonotype was recovered from a man between 40 and 49 years old with acute or convalescent COVID-19. The source material was peripheral blood. Here the CDR3 is given as CAWRLQGATEAFF. The DNA sequence is as follows: TGTGCCTGGAGACTACAGGGGGCCACTGAAGCTTTCTTT.